This is a list of T cell receptor beta chains from one sample in a study of T cells in Graves' hyperthyroidism and ophthalmopathy. TCRdb fed the multiplex PCR reads into MiXCR, producing one record per CDR3 protein. The data contain roughly 380,000 distinct CDR3 sequences, roughly 13% of them singletons. Source material: blood. These TCRs come from a woman aged 18 to 35 with Graves' hyperthyroidism. CDR3s include the opening cysteine and the closing phenylalanine or tryptophan. D genes are given only for firm matches. Size values are once, few and many counts, or a class for expanded clones, and some rows have none.

J gene | V gene | clone size | D gene | CDR3 protein | CDR3 DNA
TRBJ1-3 | TRBV27 | many | . | CASSTNRQFSGNTIYF | TGTGCCAGCAGTACCAACAGACAGTTCTCTGGAAACACCATATATTTT
TRBJ2-1 | TRBV11-2 | . | . | CASSLELGNEQFF | TGTGCCAGCAGCTTAGAACTCGGCAATGAGCAGTTCTTC
TRBJ1-6 | TRBV20-1 | . | TRBD1 | CSASNQGDSPLHF | TGCAGTGCTAGTAATCAGGGGGATTCACCCCTCCACTTT
TRBJ1-2 | TRBV9 | many | . | CASSPDQGRYYGYTF | TGTGCCAGCAGCCCAGATCAAGGGAGATACTATGGCTACACCTTC
TRBJ2-7 | TRBV7-9 | . | TRBD1 | CASSTQTGGFYEQYF | TGTGCCAGCAGCACCCAGACAGGGGGCTTCTACGAGCAGTACTTC
TRBJ2-2 | TRBV10-1 | many | TRBD2 | CASSEAVPGLAANTGELFF | TGCGCCAGCAGTGAGGCGGTTCCGGGACTAGCGGCGAACACCGGGGAGCTGTTTTTT
TRBJ1-3 | TRBV6-1 | . | . | CASSEWDSVAGNTIYF | TGTGCCAGCAGTGAATGGGACTCCGTTGCTGGAAACACCATATATTTT
TRBJ2-3 | TRBV6-6 | many | . | CASSYYRRSTDTQYF | TGTGCCAGCAGTTATTATCGGCGTAGCACAGATACGCAGTATTTT
TRBJ2-2 | TRBV12-3/TRBV12-4 | few | . | CASRPGTGELFF | TGTGCCAGCAGACCCGGCACCGGGGAGCTGTTTTTT
TRBJ2-3 | TRBV11-2 | medium-sized | . | CASSLPDTQYF | TGTGCCAGCAGCTTGCCAGATACGCAGTATTTT
TRBJ2-5 | TRBV24-1 | few | . | CATGWGETQYF | TGTGCCACCGGATGGGGGGAGACCCAGTACTTC
TRBJ2-7 | TRBV12-3/TRBV12-4 | many | TRBD2 | CASSKTSRSSYEQYF | TGTGCCAGCAGCAAGACTAGCCGGAGCTCCTACGAGCAGTACTTC
TRBJ2-7 | TRBV24-1 | many | . | CATRDYEQYF | TGTGCCACCAGGGACTACGAGCAGTACTTC
TRBJ1-1 | TRBV12-3/TRBV12-4 | many | . | CASSLRTEAFF | TGTGCCAGCAGTTTACGGACTGAAGCTTTCTTT
TRBJ1-2 | TRBV29-1 | . | . | CSVVRQNYGYTF | TGCAGCGTCGTACGGCAAAACTATGGCTACACCTTC
TRBJ2-5 | TRBV7-2 | many | TRBD1 | CASSQTRDRGTETQYF | TGTGCCAGCAGCCAAACCCGGGACAGGGGAACAGAGACCCAGTACTTC
TRBJ1-1 | TRBV6-1 | . | . | CASSEATGLNTEAFF | TGTGCCAGCAGTGAAGCTACAGGTTTGAACACTGAAGCTTTCTTT
TRBJ2-2 | TRBV6-1 | many | TRBD1 | CASRRTGHQSAQNTGELFF | TGTGCCAGCAGGCGGACAGGACATCAATCCGCCCAAAACACCGGGGAGCTGTTTTTT
TRBJ1-6 | TRBV11-2 | many | . | CASSLMGPGDSPLHF | TGTGCCAGCAGCTTAATGGGTCCCGGGGATTCACCCCTCCACTTT
TRBJ2-2 | TRBV11-2 | few | TRBD2 | CASSRLPGLAGGAGELFF | TGTGCCAGCAGCCGCCTCCCCGGACTAGCGGGAGGGGCCGGGGAGCTGTTTTTT
TRBJ2-7 | TRBV5-1 | few | TRBD2 | CASSAPGLAAYEQYF | TGCGCCAGCAGCGCCCCGGGACTAGCGGCCTACGAGCAGTACTTC
TRBJ1-3 | TRBV30 | few | . | CAWTRDSTWLYF | TGTGCCTGGACCCGGGATTCGACTTGGCTATATTTT
TRBJ2-7 | TRBV27 | . | TRBD2 | CASSSMPGLAGGTEQYF | TGTGCCAGCAGTTCTATGCCCGGACTAGCGGGAGGAACCGAGCAGTACTTC
TRBJ1-5 | TRBV19 | . | . | CASSIAGWQPQHF | TGTGCCAGTAGTATAGCCGGTTGGCAGCCCCAGCATTTT
TRBJ1-2 | TRBV2 | many | TRBD1 | CASTPTGTLNYGYTF | TGTGCCAGCACTCCGACAGGGACACTTAACTATGGCTACACCTTC
TRBJ1-4 | TRBV28 | many | . | CASSLGGGSEKLFF | TGTGCCAGCAGTTTAGGAGGGGGAAGTGAAAAACTGTTTTTT
TRBJ2-2 | TRBV11-2 | medium-sized | . | CASSAGSTGELFF | TGTGCCAGCAGCGCCGGAAGCACCGGGGAGCTGTTTTTT
TRBJ1-5 | TRBV7-9 | many | . | CASSSGPDQPQHF | TGTGCCAGCAGCTCGGGGCCGGATCAGCCCCAGCATTTT
TRBJ1-1 | TRBV9 | many | . | CASSGIGMNTEAFF | TGTGCCAGCAGCGGCATAGGGATGAACACTGAAGCTTTCTTT
TRBJ2-7 | TRBV7-2 | many | . | CASSLADQYEQYF | TGTGCCAGCAGCTTAGCAGACCAGTACGAGCAGTACTTC
TRBJ2-6 | TRBV5-5 | . | TRBD2 | CASSFEPSGGSGANVLTF | TGTGCCAGCAGCTTCGAACCTAGCGGAGGCTCTGGGGCCAACGTCCTGACTTTC
TRBJ2-7 | TRBV28 | many | . | CASTRAPNEQYF | TGTGCCAGCACCAGGGCTCCTAACGAGCAGTACTTC
TRBJ2-5 | TRBV6-5 | . | . | CASSYAPATGETQYF | TGTGCCAGCAGTTACGCGCCCGCGACAGGAGAGACCCAGTACTTC
TRBJ1-5 | TRBV7-2 | many | . | CASSLISEGNQPQHF | TGTGCCAGCAGCTTAATATCGGAGGGAAATCAGCCCCAGCATTTT
TRBJ2-2 | TRBV30 | . | . | CAWSVGALTGELFF | TGTGCCTGGAGTGTGGGGGCCCTCACCGGGGAGCTGTTTTTT
TRBJ1-1 | TRBV27 | many | . | CASGPGTGMNTEAFF | TGTGCCAGCGGGCCCGGAACAGGGATGAACACTGAAGCTTTCTTT
TRBJ2-3 | TRBV11-2 | . | . | CASSLGRTLTVDTQYF | TGTGCCAGCAGCTTAGGCCGGACACTTACCGTTGATACGCAGTATTTT
TRBJ1-2 | TRBV7-2 | many | . | CASSFDPGHTNYGYTF | TGTGCCAGCAGCTTCGATCCGGGACATACTAACTATGGCTACACCTTC
TRBJ2-7 | TRBV20-1 | many | . | CSATDGAYEQYF | TGCAGTGCTACGGACGGAGCCTACGAGCAGTACTTC
TRBJ1-1 | TRBV28 | . | . | CASSLIARGRNTEAFF | TGTGCCAGCAGTTTAATTGCCAGGGGTCGGAACACTGAAGCTTTCTTT
TRBJ1-3 | TRBV30 | few | . | CAWSVRDLGPGNTIYF | TGTGCCTGGAGTGTCCGGGACCTAGGGCCTGGAAACACCATATATTTT
TRBJ2-1 | TRBV2 | many | . | CASSELGRTYNEQFF | TGTGCCAGCAGTGAACTTGGCAGAACCTACAATGAGCAGTTCTTC
TRBJ2-2 | TRBV30 | many | . | CAWSALVSRGELFF | TGTGCCTGGAGTGCCCTAGTATCCCGCGGGGAGCTGTTTTTT
TRBJ2-5 | TRBV6-5 | many | . | CASSYSGHGLETQYF | TGTGCCAGCAGTTACTCCGGACACGGCTTGGAGACCCAGTACTTC
TRBJ2-7 | TRBV27 | many | . | CASSLSAFQHYEQYF | TGTGCCAGCAGTTTGTCGGCCTTCCAACACTACGAGCAGTACTTC
TRBJ2-7 | TRBV12-3/TRBV12-4 | once | TRBD2 | CASSLATSGRADEQYF | TGTGCCAGCAGTTTAGCGACTAGCGGGAGGGCAGATGAGCAGTACTTC
TRBJ2-3 | TRBV28 | many | TRBD1 | CASGRTGRTDTQYF | TGTGCCAGCGGTAGGACAGGGAGGACAGATACGCAGTATTTT
TRBJ1-2 | TRBV2 | . | . | CASSVFVASGYTF | TGTGCCAGCAGTGTATTTGTGGCCAGCGGCTACACCTTC
TRBJ2-7 | TRBV7-3 | many | . | CASSLNPRTEYLYEQYF | TGTGCCAGCAGCTTAAATCCCCGGACAGAGTATCTCTACGAGCAGTACTTC
TRBJ2-1 | TRBV5-1 | many | TRBD2 | CASSLARLAGVGEQFF | TGCGCCAGCAGCTTGGCGCGGCTAGCGGGAGTCGGTGAGCAGTTCTTC
TRBJ2-1 | TRBV28 | few | TRBD2 | CASSLGGSGSYNEQSF | TGTGCCAGCAGTTTGGGCGGGAGTGGGTCCTACAATGAGCAGTCCTTC
TRBJ2-2 | TRBV5-6 | . | TRBD2 | CASSHGLAGANTGELFF | TGTGCCAGCAGCCATGGACTAGCGGGAGCGAACACCGGGGAGCTGTTTTTT
TRBJ2-7 | TRBV30 | many | . | CAWSLDSGYEQYF | TGTGCCTGGAGTCTGGATTCCGGGTACGAGCAGTACTTC
TRBJ1-1 | TRBV5-5 | many | . | CASSKIGDTEAFF | TGTGCCAGCAGTAAGATAGGGGACACTGAAGCTTTCTTT
TRBJ2-7 | TRBV6-9 | . | . | CASSYDWSSYEQYF | TGTGCCAGCAGTTACGACTGGAGTTCCTACGAGCAGTACTTC
TRBJ2-2 | TRBV7-2 | many | TRBD1 | CASNTRTGQTGELFF | TGTGCCAGCAACACCCGGACAGGGCAGACCGGAGAGCTGTTTTTT
TRBJ2-1 | TRBV6-1 | many | TRBD2 | CASSGTSPYNEQFF | TGTGCCAGCAGCGGGACTAGCCCATACAATGAGCAGTTCTTC
TRBJ2-3 | TRBV7-3 | many | TRBD2 | CASSQLAGTTDTQYF | TGTGCCAGCAGCCAACTAGCGGGTACCACAGATACGCAGTATTTT
TRBJ1-5 | TRBV15 | many | . | CATSRANQPQHF | TGTGCCACCAGCAGAGCAAATCAGCCCCAGCATTTT